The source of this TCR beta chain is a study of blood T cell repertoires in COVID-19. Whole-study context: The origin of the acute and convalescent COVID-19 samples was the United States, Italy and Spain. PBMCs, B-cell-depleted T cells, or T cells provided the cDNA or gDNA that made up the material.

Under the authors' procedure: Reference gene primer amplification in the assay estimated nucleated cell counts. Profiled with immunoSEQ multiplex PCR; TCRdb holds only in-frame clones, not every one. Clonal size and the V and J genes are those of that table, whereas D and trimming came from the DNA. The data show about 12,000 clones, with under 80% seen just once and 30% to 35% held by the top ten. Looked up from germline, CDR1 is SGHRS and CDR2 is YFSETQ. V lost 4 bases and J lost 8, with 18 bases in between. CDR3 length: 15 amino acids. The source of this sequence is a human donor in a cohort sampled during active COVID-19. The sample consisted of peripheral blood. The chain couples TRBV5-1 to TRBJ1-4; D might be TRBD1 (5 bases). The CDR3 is CASSQEGRGEEKLFF. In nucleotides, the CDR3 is TGCGCCAGCAGCCAGGAGGGCAGAGGGGAGGAAAAACTGTTTTTT. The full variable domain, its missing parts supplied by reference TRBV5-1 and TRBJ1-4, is KAGVTQTPRYLIKTRGQQVTLSCSPISGHRSVSWYQQTPGQGLQFLFEYFSETQRNKGNFPGRFSGRQFSNSRSEMNVSTLELGDSALYLCASSQEGRGEEKLFFGSGTQLSVL.